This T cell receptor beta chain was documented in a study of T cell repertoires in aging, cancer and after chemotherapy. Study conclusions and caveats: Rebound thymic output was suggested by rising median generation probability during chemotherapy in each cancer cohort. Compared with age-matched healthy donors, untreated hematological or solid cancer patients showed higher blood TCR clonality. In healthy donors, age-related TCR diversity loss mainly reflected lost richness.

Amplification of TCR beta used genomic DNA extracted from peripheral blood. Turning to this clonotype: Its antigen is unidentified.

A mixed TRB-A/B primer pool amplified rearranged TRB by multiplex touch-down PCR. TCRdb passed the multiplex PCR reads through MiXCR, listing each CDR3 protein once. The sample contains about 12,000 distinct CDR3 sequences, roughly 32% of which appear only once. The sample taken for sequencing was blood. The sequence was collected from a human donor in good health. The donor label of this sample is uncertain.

CDR3 nucleotides: TGTGCCAGTAGGCAGGGTACGAGGAGTAGTGAAAAACTGTTTTTT. Translated: CASRQGTRSSEKLFF. V usage is TRBV19 and J usage is TRBJ1-4; possible D gene TRBD1, 5 bases. The germline V gene encodes CDR1 LNHDA and CDR2 SQIVND (reference sequence). This CDR3 is built from 15 residues. Trimming left V 6 bases short and J 7 bases short, with 18 bases between. The full variable domain, with the rest looked up from reference TRBV19 and TRBJ1-4, is DGGITQSPKYLFRKEGQNVTLSCEQNLNHDAMYWYRQDPGQGLRLIYYSQIVNDFQKGDIAEGYSVSREKKESFPLTVTSAQKNPTAFYLCASRQGTRSSEKLFFGSGTQLSVL.